This T cell receptor beta chain is drawn from a study of T cell responses to AZD1222 COVID-19 vaccine. This clone was counted a single time. The assay was immunoSEQ multiplex PCR, and TCRdb's table has in-frame clones only and misses some. The table lists about 99,000 clones, about 92% of them singletons. The CDR3 consists of 13 residues. V was shortened by 0 bases and J by 7 bases, with 8 bases between the two germline ends. Germline V lookup: CDR1 SGHRS, CDR2 YFSETQ. The gene calls are TRBV5-1 and TRBJ2-1; D unresolved. The TCR sequence derives from an adult in good health. The sample in question was peripheral blood, obtained on day 0 of AZD1222 vaccination. The CDR3 region is CASSLDVGNEQFF. CDR3 sequence (DNA): TGCGCCAGCAGCTTGGATGTGGGAAATGAGCAGTTCTTC.